One T cell receptor beta chain is described in this entry. The sample is drawn from a study of blood T cell repertoires in COVID-19. Across the study: The analysed material was cDNA or gDNA that came from T cells, B-cell-depleted T cells, or PBMCs.

Followed longitudinally, the Seattle patients had been enrolled during active infection. Clones were read by immunoSEQ multiplex PCR, and TCRdb kept only the in-frame ones, dropping some. This sample has about 140,000 clones, with about 88% found just once. V trimming: 8 bases; J trimming: 7 bases; junction bases outside the gene matches: 9. Germline V gives CDR1 LNHDA, CDR2 SQIVND (reference sequence). The CDR3 spans 13 residues. The source of this sequence is a human donor with COVID-19, enrolled during active disease. The donor label of this sample is uncertain. V usage is TRBV19 and J usage is TRBJ1-2; 8 nucleotides line up with TRBD1. Sequencing was carried out using peripheral blood. CDR3 nucleotide sequence: TGTGCCAGTTATGGACAGGGATGGTTTGGCTACACCTTC. This codes for CASYGQGWFGYTF.